This T cell receptor (beta chain) was recovered during a study of early T cells in non-severe SARS-CoV-2 infection. Study background: Sequencing targeted bulk RNA from unsorted whole blood, leaving chains unpaired. Points from the study as a whole: VDJdb matching, biased toward anti-spike CD8 responses, missed private and CD4 specificities.

Individually, cDNA molecules had unique molecular identifiers attached to them. TCRdb used MiXCR to reprocess the 5' RACE reads, holding one entry per CDR3 protein. This sample carries tens of thousands of distinct CDR3 sequences, 12% of them seen once, and the ten largest clones take about 5%. The CDR3 is 13 amino acids. V lost 2 bases, J lost 3 bases, and 11 bases lay in between. Germline CDR1 and CDR2: DFQATT and SNEGSKA (reference sequence). As regards this clonotype: Its antigen is unknown.

The genes are TRBV20-1 and TRBJ2-7; maybe TRBD1 (6 bases). This TCR came from an adult who was a healthcare worker with PCR-confirmed SARS-CoV-2 infection or an uninfected control (not recorded which). Sample: whole blood. The DNA of the CDR3 is TGCAGTGCTAGATACACAGGGAACTACGAGCAGTACTTC. Translating gives CSARYTGNYEQYF.